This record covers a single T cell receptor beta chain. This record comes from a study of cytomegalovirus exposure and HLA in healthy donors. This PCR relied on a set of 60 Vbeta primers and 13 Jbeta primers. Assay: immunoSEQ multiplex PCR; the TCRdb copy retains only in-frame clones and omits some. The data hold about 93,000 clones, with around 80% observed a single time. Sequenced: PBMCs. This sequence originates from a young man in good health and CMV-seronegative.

The CDR3 here is CASSRELPYSGYTF. CDR3 in DNA: TGTGCCAGCAGCCGCGAGCTTCCCTACTCTGGCTACACCTTC. V and J are TRBV7-2 and TRBJ1-2, with unresolved D. The CDR3 sequence is 14 residues long. The V gene lost 5 bases and the J gene lost 7 bases, with 17 bases spanning the gap. CDR1 and CDR2 (germline): SGHTA, FQGNSA.